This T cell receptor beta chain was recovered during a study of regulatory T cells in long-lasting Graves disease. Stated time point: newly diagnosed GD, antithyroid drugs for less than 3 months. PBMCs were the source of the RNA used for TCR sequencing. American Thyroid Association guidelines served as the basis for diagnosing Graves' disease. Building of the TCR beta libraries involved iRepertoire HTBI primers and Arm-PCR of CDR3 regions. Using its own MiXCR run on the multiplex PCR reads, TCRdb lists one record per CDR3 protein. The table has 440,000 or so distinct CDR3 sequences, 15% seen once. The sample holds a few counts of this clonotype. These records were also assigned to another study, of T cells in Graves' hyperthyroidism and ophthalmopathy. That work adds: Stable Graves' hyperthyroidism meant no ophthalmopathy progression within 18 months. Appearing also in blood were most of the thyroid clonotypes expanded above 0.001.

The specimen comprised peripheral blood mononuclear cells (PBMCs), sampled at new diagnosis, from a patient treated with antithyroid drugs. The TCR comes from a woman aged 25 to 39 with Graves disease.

Written as DNA, the CDR3 is TGTGCCAGCAGTCCTCAGGGAGGGGACCATCAGCCCCAGCATTTT. It encodes CASSPQGGDHQPQHF. The chain employs TRBV6-1 and TRBJ1-5; D might be TRBD1 (5 bases). This CDR3 comprises 15 residues. Per germline, CDR1 MNHNS and CDR2 SASEGT. V lost 5 bases and J 5 bases, leaving 16 bases between the germline ends.